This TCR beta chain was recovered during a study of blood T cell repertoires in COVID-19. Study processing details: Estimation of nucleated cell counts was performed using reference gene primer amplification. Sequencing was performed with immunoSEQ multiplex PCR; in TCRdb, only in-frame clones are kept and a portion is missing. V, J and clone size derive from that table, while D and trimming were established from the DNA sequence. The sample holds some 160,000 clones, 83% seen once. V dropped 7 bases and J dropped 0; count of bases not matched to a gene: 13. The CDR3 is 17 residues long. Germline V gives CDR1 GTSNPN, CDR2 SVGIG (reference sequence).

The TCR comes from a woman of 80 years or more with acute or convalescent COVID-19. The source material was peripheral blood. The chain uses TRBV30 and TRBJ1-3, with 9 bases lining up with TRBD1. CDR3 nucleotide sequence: TGTGCCTCTAGGACAGGGGAAAGGAACCTCTCTGGAAACACCATATATTTT. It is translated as CASRTGERNLSGNTIYF.